This passage covers 26 T cell receptor beta chains from one sample sequenced in a study of Graves' ophthalmopathy and Graves' hyperthyroidism. Transcripts of RNA were the source for amplifying TCR beta CDR3 regions. HTBI primers were used in a first-round RT-PCR, which preceded a second-round multiplex PCR. TCRdb passed the multiplex PCR reads through MiXCR, listing each CDR3 protein once. The data contain over 200,000 distinct CDR3 sequences, around 30% of them singletons. Sequencing was performed on peripheral blood. The origin of the receptors is a man aged 50 or older with Graves' ophthalmopathy.

This clonotype has a count of ten or more. The V and J genes are TRBV27 and TRBJ2-6; D ambiguous. Per the germline V gene, CDR1 is MNHEY and CDR2 is SMNVEV (reference sequence). V lost 3 bases, J lost 0 bases, and 6 bases lay in between. The CDR3 loop spans 15 amino acids. The CDR3 bases are TGTGCCAGCAGTTTGGGTCTCTCTGGGGCCAACGTCCTGACTTTC. Translating it yields CASSLGLSGANVLTF.

This clonotype was recorded many times. V gene TRBV11-3 combines with J gene TRBJ1-1; D gene uncertain. The germline gives CDR1 SGHNT, CDR2 YENEEA. V lost 5 bases and J 0 bases, leaving 4 bases between the germline ends. The CDR3 spans 12 residues. The chain's CDR3 is CASSRLNTEAFF. CDR3 sequence (DNA): TGTGCCAGCAGCAGACTGAACACTGAAGCTTTCTTT.

This clonotype has ten or more counts. The chain recombines TRBV2 with TRBJ1-3; tentative D call: TRBD1 (5 bases). Germline values: CDR1 SNHLY, CDR2 FYNNEI. The CDR3 is 14 amino acids. The V end was cut by 3 bases, the J end by 2 bases, with 8 bases between. The CDR3 DNA reads as TGTGCCAGCAGTGACGGCAGGGCTGGAAACACCATATATTTT. Translation gives CASSDGRAGNTIYF.

This clonotype was detected ten times or more. The chain recombines TRBV18 with TRBJ2-7; TRBD2 matches 12 bases. The germline CDR1 and CDR2 sequences are KGHSH and LQKENI. Losses at the gene ends were 2 bases for V and 4 bases for J; bases not matched to a gene: 3. CDR3 length: 15 residues. The CDR3: CASSPRLAGGYEQYF. The CDR3 DNA sequence: TGTGCCAGCTCACCAAGGCTAGCGGGAGGGTACGAGCAGTACTTC. The variable domain in full, completed from reference TRBV18 and TRBJ2-7, reads NAGVMQNPRHLVRRRGQEARLRCSPMKGHSHVYWYRQLPEEGLKFMVYLQKENIIDESGMPKERFSAEFPKEGPSILRIQQVVRGDSAAYFCASSPRLAGGYEQYFGPGTRLTVT.

This clonotype was observed many times. The rearrangement joins TRBV11-2 to TRBJ2-7; D is undetermined. Germline V CDR1 and CDR2: SGHAT, FQNNGV. This CDR3 is built from 13 residues. Trimming took off 4 bases at V and 3 bases at J, with 10 bases between the two ends. The DNA of the CDR3 is TGTGCCAGCAGCTCCTATGATGTCTACGAGCAGTACTTC. It translates to CASSSYDVYEQYF.

The chain joins TRBV29-1 to TRBJ2-2, with D tentatively TRBD1 or TRBD2 (5 bases each). The CDR3 totals 13 residues. CDR1 is SQVTM and CDR2 is ANQGSEA in the germline V gene. Trimming removed 1 base from V and 9 bases from J, with 12 bases in between. As DNA, the CDR3 is TGCAGCGTTGAAGGGTTCAGGGACCGGGAGCTGTTTTTT. This sequence encodes CSVEGFRDRELFF.

This clonotype appeared many times. The chain combines TRBV5-1 with TRBJ2-2; 10 bases fit TRBD2. Germline V lookup: CDR1 SGHRS, CDR2 YFSETQ. V shed 4 bases, J shed 6 bases, and the junction held 6 bases outside the gene matches. The CDR3 has 15 amino acids. DNA of the CDR3: TGCGCCAGCAGCCCCCGGACTAGCGGCGCCGGGGAGCTGTTTTTT. Encoded protein: CASSPRTSGAGELFF.

This clonotype was detected ten times or more. CDR3 in DNA: TGCAGCGTTGTAAATTGGGCAAGATCCTACGAGCAGTACTTC. The encoded protein is CSVVNWARSYEQYF. The J gene is TRBJ2-7, the V gene TRBV29-1; D not certain. The CDR3 extends over 14 amino acids. Germline CDR1 SQVTM, CDR2 ANQGSEA. Deletions cut 4 bases from V and 1 base from J, with 14 bases between.

This clonotype was seen at least ten times. This chain connects TRBV2 to TRBJ2-2; the match to TRBD2 covers 8 bases. Per germline, CDR1 SNHLY and CDR2 FYNNEI. Germline trimming cut 3 bases from V and 4 bases from J; bases unmatched to any gene: 1. The CDR3 has 14 residues. The CDR3 nucleotides are TGTGCCAGCAGTGACGGGAGGGGCACCGGGGAGCTGTTTTTT. Encoded protein: CASSDGRGTGELFF.

This clonotype was observed at least ten times. This chain links TRBV27 with TRBJ2-7; 11 bases match TRBD2. J lost 2 bases, V lost 4 bases, and 4 bases had no gene match. Per the germline V gene, CDR1 is MNHEY and CDR2 is SMNVEV (reference sequence). The CDR3 runs 15 residues. The CDR3 nucleotides read TGTGCCAGCAGTTCCGGGACTAGCGGACCCTACGAGCAGTACTTC. As protein: CASSSGTSGPYEQYF.

This clonotype was counted at least ten times. The chain links TRBV7-9 to TRBJ2-3; unclear D gene. Germline assignment: CDR1 SEHNR and CDR2 FQNEAQ (reference sequence). Trimming took 5 bases from V and 6 from J, leaving 9 bases between them. The CDR3 sequence is 12 residues long. CDR3 sequence reads: CASSPTLDTQYF. As DNA, the CDR3 is TGTGCCAGCAGCCCTACCCTGGATACGCAGTATTTT. Full variable domain (remainder filled in from reference TRBV7-9 and TRBJ2-3): DTGVSQNPRHKITKRGQNVTFRCDPISEHNRLYWYRQTLGQGPEFLTYFQNEAQLEKSRLLSDRFSAERPKGSFSTLEIQRTEQGDSAMYLCASSPTLDTQYFGPGTRLTVL.

This clonotype has just one count. This CDR3 reads CASSPGAGGDEQYF. CDR3 bases: TGTGCCAGCAGCCCCGGGGCAGGGGGCGACGAGCAGTACTTC. The J gene is TRBJ2-7, the V gene TRBV11-2, with 8 positions matching TRBD1. V lost 5 bases, J lost 5 bases, and 8 bases stayed unmatched. From germline, CDR1 is SGHAT and CDR2 FQNNGV. The CDR3 is 14 residues long.

This clonotype appeared many times. J is TRBJ1-1 and V is TRBV7-3; TRBD1 matches 9 bases. V dropped 5 bases and J dropped 5; count of bases not matched to a gene: 12. The germline V gene has CDR1 SGHTA and CDR2 FQGTGA. This CDR3 region has 16 residues. The CDR3 bases are TGTGCCAGCAGCCCTACTACCGGGACAGGGCTGACTGAAGCTTTCTTT. The encoded protein is CASSPTTGTGLTEAFF.

This clonotype was seen at least ten times. The gene calls are TRBV7-6 and TRBJ1-2, with 7 bases fitting TRBD1. The CDR3 is 13 residues long. Looked up from germline, CDR1 is SGHVS and CDR2 is FNYEAQ. V lost 5 bases to trimming and J lost 6 bases; unmatched junction nucleotides: 6. The CDR3 DNA reads as TGTGCCAGCAGCGCCCGACAGGGCGATGGCTACACCTTC. Its translation is CASSARQGDGYTF.

The gene calls are TRBV6-5 and TRBJ1-6; D is possibly TRBD1 (6 bases). Germline loops: CDR1 MNHEY, CDR2 SVGAGI. The CDR3 runs 14 residues. Trimming removed 4 bases at V and 6 bases at J, with 10 bases between. CDR3 nucleotide sequence: TGTGCCAGCAGTTTACAGGGTTTTAATTCACCCCTCCACTTT. Protein: CASSLQGFNSPLHF.

In this sample, this clonotype turned up many times. V and J are TRBV28 and TRBJ2-5; 8 bases agree with TRBD1. The germline V gene encodes CDR1 MDHEN and CDR2 SYDVKM. Trimming cost V 4 bases and J 5 bases; bases outside gene matches: 6. There are 14 residues in the CDR3. CDR3 nucleotides: TGTGCCAGCAGTTCGGGACAGGCGAGGGAGACCCAGTACTTC. Its translation: CASSSGQARETQYF. Drawing the rest from reference TRBV28 and TRBJ2-5, the complete variable domain is DVKVTQSSRYLVKRTGEKVFLECVQDMDHENMFWYRQDPGLGLRLIYFSYDVKMKEKGDIPEGYSVSREKKERFSLILESASTNQTSMYLCASSSGQARETQYFGPGTRLLVL.

This clonotype was observed many times. The rearrangement uses TRBV7-8 and TRBJ2-7; D is ambiguous. The germline V gene encodes CDR1 SGHVS and CDR2 FQNEAQ. V was pared by 4 bases and J by 7 bases, with 11 bases between. The CDR3 has 12 amino acids. The CDR3 DNA is TGTGCCAGCAGCTCCCACACTCTAGAGCAGTACTTC. This sequence encodes CASSSHTLEQYF.

This clonotype was seen ten or more times. V usage is TRBV7-9 and J usage is TRBJ1-1; D ambiguous. Trimming removed 5 bases from V and 4 bases from J, with 14 bases in between. Germline CDR1 SEHNR, CDR2 FQNEAQ (reference sequence). This CDR3 region has 14 residues. CDR3 amino acids: CASSPPGLGTEAFF. The CDR3, as DNA: TGTGCCAGCAGCCCCCCCGGGCTGGGCACTGAAGCTTTCTTT.

This chain connects TRBV27 to TRBJ1-2; 9 nucleotides align to TRBD1. Germline V gene lookup returns CDR1 MNHEY and CDR2 SMNVEV (reference sequence). The CDR3 runs 15 residues. V lost 6 bases and J lost 5; bases outside the gene matches: 10. The CDR3 DNA sequence: TGTGCCAGCAGCGCCGGACAGGGGACTTGGTATGGCTACACCTTC. Amino acid sequence: CASSAGQGTWYGYTF.

This clonotype was seen ten or more times. The chain recombines TRBV28 with TRBJ1-1, with TRBD1 matching over 7 bases. Trimming cost V 2 bases and J 0 bases; bases outside gene matches: 6. CDR1 MDHEN and CDR2 SYDVKM come from the germline V gene. The CDR3 totals 16 residues. CDR3 amino acids: CASSLPGQKMNTEAFF. The CDR3 coding sequence is TGTGCCAGCAGTTTACCGGGACAGAAAATGAACACTGAAGCTTTCTTT.

This clonotype was found many times. This rearrangement joins TRBV6-2 or TRBV6-3 to TRBJ2-5; D is unclear. The CDR3 spans 17 residues. The germline CDR1 and CDR2 sequences are MNHEY and SVGEGT. Trimming pared 5 bases from V and 5 bases from J, leaving 24 bases between. CDR3 sequence reads: CASSSYRASTLVETQYF. DNA of the CDR3: TGTGCCAGCAGTAGTTACAGAGCTTCCACCCTTGTGGAGACCCAGTACTTC.

This clonotype was found many times. The chain uses TRBV4-1 and TRBJ2-7, with 9 bases fitting TRBD2. CDR3 length equals 16 residues. Germline values: CDR1 MGHRA, CDR2 YSYEKL. Unmatched junction bases numbered 6, after V lost 0 bases and J lost 3 bases. DNA for the CDR3: TGCGCCAGCAGCCAAGATTTATGGCGGGAGGGCTACGAGCAGTACTTC. Translated: CASSQDLWREGYEQYF.

The rearrangement uses TRBV7-2 and TRBJ2-7; D not certain. V shed 4 bases and J shed 5 bases, with 15 bases lying between them. Germline V gene sequence: CDR1 SGHTA, CDR2 FQGNSA. The CDR3 has 14 residues. CDR3 nucleotide sequence: TGTGCCAGCAGCTCAAGGACCGGACGGAACGAGCAGTACTTC. It codes for CASSSRTGRNEQYF.

The sample holds many counts of this clonotype. The V call is TRBV12-3 or TRBV12-4, the J call TRBJ2-7; D remains unclear. Deletions cut 0 bases from V and 3 bases from J, with 9 bases between. This CDR3 spans 14 amino acids. The CDR3 nucleotides are TGTGCCAGCAGTTTAGCTTCCCGATTCTACGAGCAGTACTTC. It codes for CASSLASRFYEQYF.

In its sample, this clonotype was seen a few times. A much larger clone lies one base from this, so it may be a read error. The chain employs TRBV5-1 and TRBJ2-7; 9 nucleotides line up with TRBD1. V lost 2 bases to trimming and J lost 2 bases; unmatched junction nucleotides: 8. Germline V gene sequence: CDR1 SGHRS, CDR2 YFSETQ. The CDR3 spans 16 residues. Written as DNA, the CDR3 is TGCGCCAGCAGCTTTCCCTCGGGACAGGGACCCTACGAGCAGTACTTC. It codes for CASSFPSGQGPYEQYF.

Many counts were recorded for this clonotype. This chain links TRBV6-1 with TRBJ2-7; D gene ambiguous. The CDR3 covers 12 residues. Germline V CDR1 and CDR2: MNHNS, SASEGT. The V and J ends lost 2 bases and 4 bases respectively, with 6 bases between them. CDR3 nucleotides: TGTGCCAGCAGTGAAATGGTATACGAGCAGTACTTC. Translating gives CASSEMVYEQYF.